Below, 10 T cell receptor beta chains from the same sample are listed, as sequenced in a study of blood T cell repertoires in COVID-19 (dated by TCRdb to about 2020). Library construction relied on the immunoSEQ multiplex PCR assay. TCRdb's version of the immuneACCESS table is confined to in-frame rearrangements and falls short of the full clone set. An unresolved V gene accounts for under half of the shortfall where checked; the remainder is of unknown origin. This sample comprises some 250,000 clones, about 89% of them detected only once. The ten largest make up around 1.3% of the sample. Sequenced: PBMCs or T cells enriched from blood (not recorded which). The receptor source for this set is a human donor in a cohort exposed to, infected with or recovered from COVID-19 (not recorded which). The donor label of this sample is uncertain.

The V call is TRBV5-1, the J call TRBJ2-7; tentatively, D is TRBD1 (5 bases). Per the germline V gene, CDR1 is SGHRS and CDR2 is YFSETQ. The germline V and J ends were trimmed by 3 bases and 3 bases, with 16 bases remaining between them. The CDR3 runs to 15 residues. The chain's CDR3 is CASSYDSTSNYEQYF. In DNA form, the CDR3 reads TGCGCCAGCAGCTATGACAGTACCTCGAACTACGAGCAGTACTTC. The full variable domain, in which reference TRBV5-1 and TRBJ2-7 provide the parts outside the CDR3, is KAGVTQTPRYLIKTRGQQVTLSCSPISGHRSVSWYQQTPGQGLQFLFEYFSETQRNKGNFPGRFSGRQFSNSRSEMNVSTLELGDSALYLCASSYDSTSNYEQYFGPGTRLTVT.

The chain recombines TRBV6-5 with TRBJ2-2; D remains unclear. CDR3 length: 13 amino acids. The V end was cut by 0 bases, the J end by 5 bases, with 4 bases between. CDR1 is MNHEY and CDR2 is SVGAGI in the germline V gene. The CDR3 DNA sequence: TGTGCCAGCAGTTACTCGCGGACCGGGGAGCTGTTTTTT. Its translation: CASSYSRTGELFF.

The genes are TRBV4-2 and TRBJ2-7, with 9 bases that match TRBD1. CDR1 and CDR2 (germline): LGHNA, YNFKEQ. This CDR3 comprises 14 residues. With 0 bases clipped from V and 13 bases from J, the junction kept 10 bases outside the gene matches. Here the CDR3 reads CASSQDGGGTGIYF. CDR3 in DNA: TGTGCCAGCAGCCAAGATGGAGGAGGGACAGGGATTTACTTC.

The V and J genes are TRBV9 and TRBJ1-2; TRBD1 might be the D (5 bases). The ends were cut back, 2 bases at V and 9 bases at J, with 14 bases in the middle. The germline V gene encodes CDR1 SGDLS and CDR2 YYNGEE. The CDR3 length is 13 residues. For the CDR3, the DNA is TGTGCCAGCAGCGTCAGTGGGGCGGATAGCTACACCTTC. Translated, it gives CASSVSGADSYTF.

This chain joins TRBV14 and TRBJ1-1; D is uncertain. Trimming took off 1 base at V and 3 bases at J, with 9 bases between the two ends. The CDR3 has 14 amino acids. CDR1 is SGHDN, CDR2 FVKESK, per germline. This CDR3 is CASSQVWGDTEAFF. The CDR3 DNA reads TGTGCCAGCAGCCAAGTTTGGGGAGACACTGAAGCTTTCTTT.

This clone has more than one count but fewer than ten. The V and J genes are TRBV21-1 and TRBJ2-5; the listed D gene, TRBD2, was not tested against the DNA. TRBV21-1 is a pseudogene segment. The CDR3 spans 14 residues. The CDR3 DNA sequence: TGTGCCAGCAGCAAAAAGCTAGCGGGTCGGACCCAGTACTTC. This gives the protein CASSKKLAGRTQYF.

The J gene is TRBJ2-1, the V gene TRBV6-2 or TRBV6-3; 10 bases agree with TRBD2. The CDR3 consists of 16 residues. V was clipped by 0 bases and J by 10 bases; unmatched bases: 9. Germline-derived CDR1 and CDR2 are MNHEY and SVGEGT. Written as DNA, the CDR3 is TGTGCCAGCAGTTACTCGCTAAGCGGGGGGGATCTGGAGCAGTTCTTC. Protein: CASSYSLSGGDLEQFF.

This chain joins TRBV5-1 and TRBJ1-3; D is unresolved. CDR1 and CDR2 (germline): SGHRS, YFSETQ. V lost 0 bases, J lost 0 bases, and 7 bases lay in between. The CDR3 is 15 residues long. The CDR3 is CASSLDRYSGNTIYF. CDR3 nucleotide sequence: TGCGCCAGCAGCTTGGACCGCTACTCTGGAAACACCATATATTTT.

Notes on this clone: This specimen includes other DNA sequences encoding the same CDR3. V gene TRBV5-1 combines with J gene TRBJ1-2; D call uncertain. The CDR3 has 13 amino acids. The V end was cut by 3 bases, the J end by 0 bases, with 6 bases between. Germline V CDR1 and CDR2: SGHRS, YFSETQ. Written as DNA, the CDR3 is TGCGCCAGCAGCTCCGGGACTAACTATGGCTACACCTTC. Translation: CASSSGTNYGYTF.

The V and J genes are TRBV4-2 and TRBJ1-3; TRBD1 matches 8 bases. Germline assignment: CDR1 LGHNA and CDR2 YNFKEQ. The CDR3 has 16 residues. V lost 0 bases and J lost 3; bases outside the gene matches: 4. In DNA form, the CDR3 reads TGTGCCAGCAGCCAAGATCAGGGGGCGCGTGGAAACACCATATATTTT. Its translation: CASSQDQGARGNTIYF.